Ten or more counts support the clone carrying this TCR beta chain. Authors' processing steps: Variation in CDR3 across clinicopathological groups served as the basis for constructing a distant-metastasis classifier in papillary thyroid cancer. TCRdb re-analyzed the PCR reads using MiXCR. None of the V and J calls come from the authors' own analysis; TCRdb made them. Of 55,000 to 75,000 clones listed, roughly 18% are singletons. The data derive from a study of metastatic and nonmetastatic thyroid tumors. All patients reached thyroid surgery having received no treatment beforehand. V was pared by 9 bases and J by 3 bases, with 12 bases between. Germline V lookup: CDR1 LNHDA, CDR2 SQIVND (reference sequence). This CDR3 is built from 12 residues.

The genes are TRBV19 and TRBJ2-7; perhaps TRBD1 as D (5 bases). Sequences were obtained from blood. The TCR was taken from a female donor with papillary thyroid cancer or a benign thyroid nodule (not recorded which). Some clones in this sample may be carry-over from other donors' samples. The CDR3 coding sequence is TGTGCCAGCGCCGACAGTTACTACGAGCAGTACTTC. This codes for CASADSYYEQYF. Based on the CDR3 plus reference TRBV19 and TRBJ2-7, the full variable domain is DGGITQSPKYLFRKEGQNVTLSCEQNLNHDAMYWYRQDPGQGLRLIYYSQIVNDFQKGDIAEGYSVSREKKESFPLTVTSAQKNPTAFYLCASADSYYEQYFGPGTRLTVT.